This TCR beta chain was sequenced in a study of blood T cell repertoires in COVID-19. Study information: Samples of COVID-19 (acute and convalescent) were obtained from the United States, Italy and Spain. Sample material is recorded as cDNA or gDNA derived from T cells, B-cell-depleted T cells, or PBMCs.

CDR3 length equals 13 residues. From germline, CDR1 is ENHRY and CDR2 SYGVKD. V lost 6 bases to trimming and J lost 2 bases, with 9 bases between them. The table came from immunoSEQ multiplex PCR; TCRdb's copy has only in-frame clones and leaves some out. Here the sample spans 200,000 to 300,000 clones, 65% to 90% being singletons. Those enrolled in Seattle joined during active infection and were followed longitudinally afterward. The receptor was isolated from a man aged 50 to 60 with COVID-19, enrolled during active disease. The source material was peripheral blood. The V call is TRBV10-3, the J call TRBJ2-3; no clear D. CDR3 nucleotides: TGTGCCATCAGCACGGAGATCACAGATACGCAGTATTTT. Translating it yields CAISTEITDTQYF.